This T cell receptor (beta chain) was captured by sequencing in a study of T cells in Graves' hyperthyroidism and ophthalmopathy. Study outcomes and limitations: Ophthalmopathy, as predicted by the model, came a median roughly 6.5 months after the prediction.

In germline, CDR1 is SGHRS, CDR2 YFSETQ. With V trimmed by 5 bases and J by 2 bases, 6 bases remained unmatched. This CDR3 spans 15 amino acids. Points on this clonotype: Its antigen is unidentified.

It was RNA transcripts that yielded the amplified TCR beta CDR3 regions. During a first-round RT-PCR of the TCR CDR3, the HTBI primer set was used. MiXCR was run by TCRdb on the multiplex PCR reads, yielding one entry per CDR3 protein. The sample carries hundreds of thousands of distinct CDR3 sequences, less than 25% recorded once. The rearrangement joins TRBV5-1 to TRBJ2-2, with 7 positions matching TRBD2. The source is a man younger than 40 with Graves' ophthalmopathy. The sequenced sample was blood. Here the CDR3 DNA reads TGCGCCAGCAGAGGGAGGGGCGCAAACACCGGGGAGCTGTTTTTT. This sequence encodes CASRGRGANTGELFF. The full variable domain, rest sourced from reference TRBV5-1 and TRBJ2-2, is KAGVTQTPRYLIKTRGQQVTLSCSPISGHRSVSWYQQTPGQGLQFLFEYFSETQRNKGNFPGRFSGRQFSNSRSEMNVSTLELGDSALYLCASRGRGANTGELFFGEGSRLTVL.